These 22 T cell receptor beta chains were all obtained from the same sample, sequenced in a study of blood T cell repertoires in COVID-19. TCRdb's copy holds only in-frame clones and misses some; the assay was immunoSEQ multiplex PCR. The data contain about 200,000 clones, roughly 90% of them seen just once; the ten biggest clones take up about a sixth. Sequenced material: peripheral blood. The receptor set was obtained from a man in his fifties or sixties with COVID-19, enrolled during active disease.

The chain uses TRBV5-1 and TRBJ1-6; D uncertain. This CDR3 contains 13 residues. Germline V gives CDR1 SGHRS, CDR2 YFSETQ. Trimming pared 0 bases from V and 9 bases from J, leaving 7 bases between. The CDR3 coding sequence is TGCGCCAGCAGCTTGGCAGGTACTTCACCCCTCCACTTT. As protein: CASSLAGTSPLHF. Full variable domain (missing parts from reference TRBV5-1 and TRBJ1-6): KAGVTQTPRYLIKTRGQQVTLSCSPISGHRSVSWYQQTPGQGLQFLFEYFSETQRNKGNFPGRFSGRQFSNSRSEMNVSTLELGDSALYLCASSLAGTSPLHFGNGTRLTVT.

With regard to this clone: Different DNA sequences within this sample yield the same CDR3. CDR3 DNA: TGTGCCAGCAGCCAAGGTACAGGCGAGCAGTACTTC. It translates to CASSQGTGEQYF. J is TRBJ2-7 and V is TRBV14; TRBD1 might be the D (5 bases). With 1 base removed from V and 6 bases from J, the gap between germline ends came to 7 bases. Germline assignment: CDR1 SGHDN and CDR2 FVKESK. The CDR3 loop spans 12 amino acids.

The gene calls are TRBV3-1 (or the pseudogene TRBV3-2) and TRBJ1-3; D unresolved. Trimming stripped 9 bases from V and 1 base from J, with 10 bases between. This CDR3 is 13 amino acids long. Germline CDR1 LGHDT, CDR2 YNNKEL (reference sequence). The CDR3 nucleotides are TGTGCCAGTTCCGAGATTTCTGGAAACACCATATATTTT. This sequence encodes CASSEISGNTIYF.

The chain recombines TRBV9 with TRBJ1-3; TRBD1 matches 7 bases. The CDR3 is 15 residues long. CDR1 and CDR2 from the germline V gene are SGDLS and YYNGEE. The J segment lost 2 bases and the V segment lost 3 bases, leaving 5 bases of the junction unmatched. The CDR3 sequence: CASSASGGPGNTIYF. DNA for the CDR3: TGTGCCAGCAGCGCATCAGGGGGTCCTGGAAACACCATATATTTT.

The chain is built from TRBV5-6 and TRBJ2-3, with TRBD1 identical over 8 bases. CDR3 size: 16 residues. J gave up 2 bases and V 0 bases, and 5 bases lay outside the gene matches. The V gene's germline CDR1 is SGHDT and CDR2 YYEEEE. This CDR3 is CASSLALDRDTDTQYF. CDR3 DNA sequence: TGTGCCAGCAGCTTGGCCTTGGACAGGGACACAGATACGCAGTATTTT. Full variable domain (remainder filled in from reference TRBV5-6 and TRBJ2-3): DAGVTQSPTHLIKTRGQQVTLRCSPKSGHDTVSWYQQALGQGPQFIFQYYEEEERQRGNFPDRFSGHQFPNYSSELNVNALLLGDSALYLCASSLALDRDTDTQYFGPGTRLTVL.

The chain recombines TRBV7-3 with TRBJ2-2; TRBD2 matches 7 bases. V lost 3 bases and J lost 6; bases outside the gene matches: 10. The length of the CDR3 is 16 residues. Germline values: CDR1 SGHTA, CDR2 FQGTGA. The CDR3 DNA is TGTGCCAGCAGCTTTGTACTAGCGAGGAGCCCCGGGGAGCTGTTTTTT. This translates into CASSFVLARSPGELFF. Using reference TRBV7-3 and TRBJ2-2 for the parts outside the CDR3, the full variable domain is GAGVSQTPSNKVTEKGKYVELRCDPISGHTALYWYRQSLGQGPEFLIYFQGTGAADDSGLPNDRFFAVRPEGSVSTLKIQRTERGDSAVYLCASSFVLARSPGELFFGEGSRLTVL.

The rearrangement uses TRBV11-2 and TRBJ1-6; weak D call: TRBD1 (5 bases). The V end was cut by 2 bases, the J end by 5 bases, with 10 bases between. CDR1 SGHAT and CDR2 FQNNGV come from the germline V gene. CDR3 length: 15 residues. In nucleotides, the CDR3 is TGTGCCAGCAGCTTATTAGAGACAGATAATTCACCCCTCCACTTT. This gives the protein CASSLLETDNSPLHF.

The chain recombines TRBV5-1 with TRBJ2-5; 8 nucleotides match TRBD2. This CDR3 comprises 14 residues. The V segment lost 5 bases and the J segment 5 bases; nucleotides outside the gene matches: 8. Germline values: CDR1 SGHRS, CDR2 YFSETQ. The CDR3 DNA reads as TGCGCCAGCAGATTGCGGGGGGCCAAGGAGACCCAGTACTTC. Translated, it gives CASRLRGAKETQYF.

The rearrangement uses TRBV18 and TRBJ2-3; 11 bases are a match to TRBD2. Germline V gives CDR1 KGHSH, CDR2 LQKENI. The CDR3 totals 16 residues. The V and J ends lost 6 bases and 2 bases, in that order; junction bases with no gene match: 7. The CDR3 bases are TGTGCCAGCTCCCGCACTAGCGGGAGAAACACAGATACGCAGTATTTT. Encoded protein: CASSRTSGRNTDTQYF.

V and J are TRBV9 and TRBJ1-6; the D is unclear. The germline V and J ends were trimmed by 4 bases and 1 base, with 9 bases remaining between them. CDR1 is SGDLS and CDR2 is YYNGEE in the germline V gene. The CDR3 is 15 residues long. This CDR3 is CASSPGSSYNSPLHF. The CDR3, as DNA: TGTGCCAGCAGCCCAGGATCTTCCTATAATTCACCCCTCCACTTT.

The chain combines TRBV7-9 with TRBJ1-4; D perhaps matches TRBD1 (5 bases). Germline CDR1 SEHNR, CDR2 FQNEAQ (reference sequence). Trimming cost V 2 bases and J 4 bases, with 14 bases left between them. The CDR3 is 16 residues long. The CDR3 bases are TGTGCCAGCAGCTTACAGGGAGGAATATATAATGAAAAACTGTTTTTT. Amino acid sequence: CASSLQGGIYNEKLFF.

The rearrangement uses TRBV30 and TRBJ1-1, with D possibly being TRBD1 (6 bases). Germline V CDR1 and CDR2: GTSNPN, SVGIG (reference sequence). The CDR3 totals 14 residues. The V end was cut by 3 bases, the J end by 4 bases, with 15 bases between. The CDR3 bases are TGTGCCTGGAGCACTAGAGGGGGTAGCACTGAAGCTTTCTTT. Encoded protein: CAWSTRGGSTEAFF.

The chain is built from TRBV27 and TRBJ1-2; 7 nucleotides agree with TRBD1. The CDR3 has 16 residues. CDR1 and CDR2 (germline): MNHEY, SMNVEV (reference sequence). Unmatched junction bases numbered 6, after V lost 2 bases and J lost 0 bases. CDR3 region: CASSLRTGGANYGYTF. CDR3 DNA sequence: TGTGCCAGCAGTTTAAGGACAGGCGGAGCTAACTATGGCTACACCTTC.

The chain joins TRBV7-3 to TRBJ2-2, with D uncertain. The germline CDR1 and CDR2 sequences are SGHTA and FQGTGA. CDR3 length equals 14 residues. V lost 4 bases and J 4 bases, leaving 10 bases between the germline ends. CDR3 amino acids: CASSSDLFTGELFF. The DNA of the CDR3 is TGTGCCAGCAGCTCCGACTTATTCACCGGGGAGCTGTTTTTT.

The rearrangement links TRBV5-4 to TRBJ2-1, with D uncertain. The germline V gene has CDR1 SGHNT and CDR2 YYREEE (reference sequence). The V end was cut by 1 base, the J end by 1 base, with 12 bases between. CDR3 length equals 16 residues. CDR3 sequence reads: CASSLNTFGSYNEQFF. The CDR3 nucleotides read TGTGCCAGCAGCTTGAATACGTTCGGTTCCTACAATGAGCAGTTCTTC.

Ten or more counts support this clone. J is TRBJ1-3 and V is TRBV2, with D maybe TRBD1 (6 bases). Trimming left V 5 bases short and J 4 bases short, with 9 bases between. The CDR3 extends over 13 amino acids. The germline CDR1 and CDR2 sequences are SNHLY and FYNNEI. The CDR3 sequence is CASSRGSGNTIYF. The CDR3, as DNA: TGTGCCAGCAGTAGGGGGAGCGGAAACACCATATATTTT.

The chain joins TRBV3-1 (or the pseudogene TRBV3-2) to TRBJ1-2; 7 bases agree with TRBD1. Losses at the gene ends were 3 bases for V and 4 bases for J; bases not matched to a gene: 8. The length of the CDR3 is 15 residues. Germline CDR1 LGHDT, CDR2 YNNKEL (reference sequence). Written as DNA, the CDR3 is TGTGCCAGCAGCCATGGGGTCAGGGGGATCTATGGCTACACCTTC. Its protein product is CASSHGVRGIYGYTF.

The V and J genes are TRBV27 and TRBJ1-2; the match to TRBD1 covers 9 bases. The CDR3 has 16 amino acids. CDR1 and CDR2 (germline): MNHEY, SMNVEV (reference sequence). Trimming at V came to 6 bases and at J to 3 bases, leaving 11 bases not matched to a gene. The chain's CDR3 is CASRTDRGFSDYGYTF. In DNA form, the CDR3 reads TGTGCCAGCAGGACGGACAGGGGTTTTTCTGACTATGGCTACACCTTC.

The chain recombines TRBV30 with TRBJ1-1, with D perhaps TRBD1 (6 bases). Per the germline V gene, CDR1 is GTSNPN and CDR2 is SVGIG (reference sequence). There are 13 residues in the CDR3. The V end was cut by 7 bases, the J end by 0 bases, with 12 bases between. The CDR3 here is CASTGKMNTEAFF. The CDR3 region has the DNA TGTGCCTCAACAGGGAAAATGAACACTGAAGCTTTCTTT. Drawing the rest from reference TRBV30 and TRBJ1-1, the complete variable domain is SQTIHQWPATLVQPVGSPLSLECTVEGTSNPNLYWYRQAAGRGLQLLFYSVGIGQISSEVPQNLSASRPQDRQFILSSKKLLLSDSGFYLCASTGKMNTEAFFGQGTRLTVV.

The chain has TRBV7-6 and TRBJ2-2; 11 bases are a match to TRBD2. CDR3 length: 15 residues. CDR1 and CDR2 from the germline V gene are SGHVS and FNYEAQ. Germline trimming cut 5 bases from V and 1 base from J; bases unmatched to any gene: 0. The CDR3 nucleotides read TGTGCCAGCAGCGGGACTAGCGGGAACACCGGGGAGCTGTTTTTT. It is translated as CASSGTSGNTGELFF.

The CDR3 nucleotides read TGTGCCAGCGGCCCCCGCGAGCAGTACTTC. It codes for CASGPREQYF. The rearrangement joins TRBV27 to TRBJ2-7, with D unclear. The CDR3 is 10 residues long. V lost 8 bases, J lost 6 bases, and 8 bases lay in between. CDR1 and CDR2 from the germline V gene are MNHEY and SMNVEV (reference sequence).

This sequence joins TRBV28 and TRBJ2-2, with D possibly being TRBD1 (6 bases). Germline assignment: CDR1 MDHEN and CDR2 SYDVKM. The V and J ends lost 8 bases and 3 bases respectively, with 10 bases between them. The CDR3 sequence is 13 residues long. CDR3 loop: CASGTIYTGELFF. CDR3 nucleotides: TGTGCCAGCGGGACAATATACACCGGGGAGCTGTTTTTT.